This TCR beta chain is drawn from a study of cytomegalovirus exposure and HLA in healthy donors. About the study: Prior work identified 120 million or so unique TCR beta sequences in about 179 million T cells.

Regarding this clone: The antigen remains unidentified.

Use of 60 Vbeta and 13 Jbeta primers characterized the PCR. The method was immunoSEQ multiplex PCR; TCRdb's version includes in-frame clones alone and lacks a portion of them. The top ten clones hold around 0.97% of a sample with about 160,000 clones, around 79% of them seen once. General observations from the study: Later analysis suggested links between common viral pathogens and several top significant clusters.

The sample comprised PBMCs. This clonotype was sampled from a woman in her fifties or sixties in good health and CMV-seropositive.

CDR3 in DNA: TGTGCCAGCAGCTTATACAGGACAGATACGCAGTATTTT. Amino acids: CASSLYRTDTQYF. The J gene is TRBJ2-3, the V gene TRBV5-6, with D possibly matching TRBD1 (5 bases). The germline CDR1 and CDR2 sequences are SGHDT and YYEEEE. Trimming cost V 2 bases and J 3 bases, with 7 bases left between them. The CDR3 is 13 residues long.